These 4 T cell receptor beta chains came from one sample sequenced in a study of naive and memory T cell subsets. The beta constant-region primer was an equimolar mix of two oligonucleotides covering TRBC1 and TRBC2. Ligated cDNA was amplified by four rounds of PCR with nested alpha and beta constant-region primers and SP2. TCRdb re-called the UMI-ligation and nested PCR reads through MiXCR, storing one row per CDR3 protein. The table records 150,000 or so distinct CDR3 sequences, roughly 23% of them present only once. Study outcomes and limitations: Especially in CD8 cells, naive repertoires contained a few larger clonotypes, possibly CD45RA-re-expressing memory cells.

No antigen has been identified for these receptors. Material for sequencing was naive CD4+ T cells from blood. Receptor source: a human donor in good health.

This clonotype was seen repeatedly, ten times or more. This chain uses TRBV30 with TRBJ1-5, with D maybe TRBD1 (6 bases). The V gene's germline CDR1 is GTSNPN and CDR2 SVGIG (reference sequence). The CDR3 is 14 amino acids. V was pared by 5 bases and J by 0 bases, with 11 bases between. Here the CDR3 reads CAWARDNSNQPQHF. CDR3 nucleotides: TGTGCCTGGGCCCGGGACAATAGCAATCAGCCCCAGCATTTT.

This clonotype was counted between two and nine times. V and J are TRBV6-1 and TRBJ1-2, with D possibly matching TRBD1 (5 bases). Trimming pared 6 bases from V and 6 bases from J, leaving 11 bases between. Per germline, CDR1 MNHNS and CDR2 SASEGT. The CDR3 consists of 12 residues. The CDR3: CASRRGTDGYTF. Here the CDR3 DNA reads TGTGCCAGCAGACGGGGGACTGATGGCTACACCTTC.

The chain has TRBV7-2 and TRBJ2-7, with 8 nucleotides matching TRBD2. Per the germline V gene, CDR1 is SGHTA and CDR2 is FQGNSA. The junction had 14 bases not matched to a gene; V was cut back by 3 bases and J by 4 bases. This CDR3 is 17 amino acids long. CDR3 sequence (DNA): TGTGCCAGCAGCTTGAATCCGGGAGGGCCAGTAAGATACGAGCAGTACTTC. It translates to CASSLNPGGPVRYEQYF.

This clonotype came up many times. This chain joins TRBV29-1 and TRBJ2-4, with 7 bases lining up with TRBD1. There are 12 residues in the CDR3. The trim removed 5 bases at V and 6 bases at J, leaving 4 bases unmatched. CDR1 SQVTM and CDR2 ANQGSEA come from the germline V gene. The CDR3: CSVQQGSNIQYF. Written as DNA, the CDR3 is TGCAGCGTTCAACAGGGGTCAAACATTCAGTACTTC.